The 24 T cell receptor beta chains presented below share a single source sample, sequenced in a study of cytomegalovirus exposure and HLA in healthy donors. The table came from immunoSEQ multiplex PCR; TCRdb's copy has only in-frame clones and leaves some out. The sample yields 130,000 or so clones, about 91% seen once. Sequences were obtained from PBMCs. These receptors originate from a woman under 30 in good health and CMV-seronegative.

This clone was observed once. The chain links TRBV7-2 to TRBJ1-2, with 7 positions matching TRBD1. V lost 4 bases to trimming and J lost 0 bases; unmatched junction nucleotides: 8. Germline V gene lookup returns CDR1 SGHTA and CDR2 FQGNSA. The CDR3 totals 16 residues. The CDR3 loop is CASSSTGARSNYGYTF. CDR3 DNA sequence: TGTGCCAGCAGCTCAACAGGGGCCCGCTCTAACTATGGCTACACCTTC.

For the CDR3, the DNA is TGTGCCAGCAGTCGGGAGTCTGCAACTAATGAAAAACTGTTTTTT. It encodes CASSRESATNEKLFF. This rearrangement joins TRBV2 to TRBJ1-4; the D is unclear. The CDR3 length is 15 residues. Germline CDR1 is SNHLY and CDR2 is FYNNEI. V was cut by 5 bases and J by 0 bases, with 10 bases left in between.

The CDR3: CASSDRGRSDTQYF. CDR3 DNA sequence: TGTGCCAGTAGTGACAGGGGGCGGTCGGATACGCAGTATTTT. The V call is TRBV19, the J call TRBJ2-3; 10 bases are shared with TRBD1. Losses at the gene ends were 5 bases for V and 6 bases for J; bases not matched to a gene: 5. Per the germline V gene, CDR1 is LNHDA and CDR2 is SQIVND (reference sequence). The CDR3 covers 14 residues. Full variable domain (missing parts from reference TRBV19 and TRBJ2-3): DGGITQSPKYLFRKEGQNVTLSCEQNLNHDAMYWYRQDPGQGLRLIYYSQIVNDFQKGDIAEGYSVSREKKESFPLTVTSAQKNPTAFYLCASSDRGRSDTQYFGPGTRLTVL.

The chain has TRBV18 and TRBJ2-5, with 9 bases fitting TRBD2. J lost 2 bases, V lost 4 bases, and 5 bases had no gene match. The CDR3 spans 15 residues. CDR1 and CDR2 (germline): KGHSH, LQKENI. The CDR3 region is CASSRARGGQETQYF. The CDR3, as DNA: TGTGCCAGCTCACGAGCGCGGGGGGGACAAGAGACCCAGTACTTC. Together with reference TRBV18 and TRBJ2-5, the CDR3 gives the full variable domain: NAGVMQNPRHLVRRRGQEARLRCSPMKGHSHVYWYRQLPEEGLKFMVYLQKENIIDESGMPKERFSAEFPKEGPSILRIQQVVRGDSAAYFCASSRARGGQETQYFGPGTRLLVL.

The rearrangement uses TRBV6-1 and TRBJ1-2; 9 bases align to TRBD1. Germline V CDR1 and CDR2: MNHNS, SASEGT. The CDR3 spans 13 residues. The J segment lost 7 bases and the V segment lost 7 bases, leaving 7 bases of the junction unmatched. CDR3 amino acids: CASTTGGGGGYTF. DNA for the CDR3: TGTGCCAGCACTACAGGGGGCGGAGGTGGCTACACCTTC.

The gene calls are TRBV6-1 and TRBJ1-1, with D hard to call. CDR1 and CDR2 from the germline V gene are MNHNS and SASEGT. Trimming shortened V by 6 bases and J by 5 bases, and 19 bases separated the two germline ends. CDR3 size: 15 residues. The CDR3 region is CASSDMGVLGTEAFF. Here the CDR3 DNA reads TGTGCCAGCAGCGACATGGGAGTCTTGGGGACTGAAGCTTTCTTT.

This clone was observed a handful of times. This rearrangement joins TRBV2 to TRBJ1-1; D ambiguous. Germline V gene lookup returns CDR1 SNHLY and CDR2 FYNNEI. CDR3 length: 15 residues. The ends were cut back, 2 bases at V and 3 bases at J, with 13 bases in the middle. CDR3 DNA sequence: TGTGCCAGCAGTGAATTGAACTGGGCTGACACTGAAGCTTTCTTT. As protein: CASSELNWADTEAFF.

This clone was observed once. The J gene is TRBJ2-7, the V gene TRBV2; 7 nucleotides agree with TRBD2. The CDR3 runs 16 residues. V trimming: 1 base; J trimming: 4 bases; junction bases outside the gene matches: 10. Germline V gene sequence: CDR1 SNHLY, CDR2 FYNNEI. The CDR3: CASSEGTSILVYEQYF. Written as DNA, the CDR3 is TGTGCCAGCAGTGAAGGGACTAGTATTTTGGTGTACGAGCAGTACTTC. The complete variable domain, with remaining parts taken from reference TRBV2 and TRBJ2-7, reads EPEVTQTPSHQVTQMGQEVILRCVPISNHLYFYWYRQILGQKVEFLVSFYNNEISEKSEIFDDQFSVERPDGSNFTLKIRSTKLEDSAMYFCASSEGTSILVYEQYFGPGTRLTVT.

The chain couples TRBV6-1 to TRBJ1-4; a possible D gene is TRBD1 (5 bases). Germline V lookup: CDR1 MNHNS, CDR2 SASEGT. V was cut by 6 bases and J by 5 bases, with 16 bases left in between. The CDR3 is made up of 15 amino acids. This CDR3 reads CASRGGMGANEKLFF. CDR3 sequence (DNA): TGTGCCAGCAGGGGGGGTATGGGAGCCAATGAAAAACTGTTTTTT.

CDR3 amino acids: CASSLGLAQFF. The CDR3 DNA follows: TGTGCCAGCAGCCTTGGACTAGCTCAGTTCTTC. The rearrangement uses TRBV6-5 and TRBJ2-1; TRBD2 agrees at 8 bases. Germline V gives CDR1 MNHEY, CDR2 SVGAGI. Trimming removed 6 bases from V and 13 bases from J; junction bases left unmatched: 5. There are 11 residues in the CDR3.

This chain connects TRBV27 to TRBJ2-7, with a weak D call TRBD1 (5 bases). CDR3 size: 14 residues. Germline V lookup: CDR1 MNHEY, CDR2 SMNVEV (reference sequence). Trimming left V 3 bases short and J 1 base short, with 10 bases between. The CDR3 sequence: CASSFLGVSYEQYF. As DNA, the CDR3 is TGTGCCAGCAGTTTCTTAGGGGTTTCCTACGAGCAGTACTTC.

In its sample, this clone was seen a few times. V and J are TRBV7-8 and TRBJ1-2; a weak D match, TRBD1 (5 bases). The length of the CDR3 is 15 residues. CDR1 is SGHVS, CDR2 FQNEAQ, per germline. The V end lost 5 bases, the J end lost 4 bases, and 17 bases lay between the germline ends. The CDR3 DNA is TGTGCCAGCAGCCTTAGGCCGACAGTCCCCTATGGCTACACCTTC. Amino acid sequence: CASSLRPTVPYGYTF.

Written as DNA, the CDR3 is TGTGCCAGCACCCCCCTCAACGTTAGACAGGCGATAAACTATGGCTACACCTTC. Protein: CASTPLNVRQAINYGYTF. The gene calls are TRBV7-9 and TRBJ1-2; a possible D gene is TRBD1 (6 bases). Germline V gives CDR1 SEHNR, CDR2 FQNEAQ (reference sequence). CDR3 length: 18 amino acids. V gave up 7 bases and J gave up 2 bases, with 26 bases separating them. The full variable domain, its missing parts supplied by reference TRBV7-9 and TRBJ1-2, is DTGVSQNPRHKITKRGQNVTFRCDPISEHNRLYWYRQTLGQGPEFLTYFQNEAQLEKSRLLSDRFSAERPKGSFSTLEIQRTEQGDSAMYLCASTPLNVRQAINYGYTFGSGTRLTVV.

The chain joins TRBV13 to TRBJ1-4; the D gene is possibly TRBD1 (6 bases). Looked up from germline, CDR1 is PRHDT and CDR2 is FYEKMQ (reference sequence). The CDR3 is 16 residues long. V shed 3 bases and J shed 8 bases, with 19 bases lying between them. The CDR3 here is CASSLRTAAYREKLFF. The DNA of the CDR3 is TGTGCCAGCAGCTTGAGGACAGCTGCCTATCGGGAAAAACTGTTTTTT.

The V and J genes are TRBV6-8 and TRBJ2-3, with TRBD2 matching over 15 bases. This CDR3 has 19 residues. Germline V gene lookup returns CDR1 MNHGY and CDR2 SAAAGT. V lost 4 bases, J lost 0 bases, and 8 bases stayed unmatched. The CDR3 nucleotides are TGTGCCAGCAGTTTAGGGACTAGCGGGGGGACCTCTAGCACAGATACGCAGTATTTT. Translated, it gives CASSLGTSGGTSSTDTQYF.

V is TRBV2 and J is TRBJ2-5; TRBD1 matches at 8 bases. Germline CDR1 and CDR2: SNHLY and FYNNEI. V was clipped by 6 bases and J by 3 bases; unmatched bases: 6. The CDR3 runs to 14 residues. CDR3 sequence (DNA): TGTGCCAGCAGCCCGACAGGGGATAAAGAGACCCAGTACTTC. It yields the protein CASSPTGDKETQYF.

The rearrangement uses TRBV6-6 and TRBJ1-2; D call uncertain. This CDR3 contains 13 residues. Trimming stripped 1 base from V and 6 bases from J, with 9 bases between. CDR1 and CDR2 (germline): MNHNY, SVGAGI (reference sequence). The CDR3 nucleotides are TGTGCCAGCAGTTACTGGTCAGGCCATGGCTACACCTTC. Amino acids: CASSYWSGHGYTF.

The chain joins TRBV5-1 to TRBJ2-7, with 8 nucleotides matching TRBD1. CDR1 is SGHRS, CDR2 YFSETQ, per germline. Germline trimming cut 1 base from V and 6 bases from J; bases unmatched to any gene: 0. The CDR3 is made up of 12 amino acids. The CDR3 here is CASSLTGGEQYF. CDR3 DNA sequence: TGCGCCAGCAGCTTGACAGGGGGCGAGCAGTACTTC.

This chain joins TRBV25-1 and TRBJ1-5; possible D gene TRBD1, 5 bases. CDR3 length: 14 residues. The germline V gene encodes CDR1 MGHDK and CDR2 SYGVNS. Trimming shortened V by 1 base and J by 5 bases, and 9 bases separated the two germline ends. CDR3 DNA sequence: TGTGCCAGCAGTGAATCGTCGGGGGATCAGCCCCAGCATTTT. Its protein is CASSESSGDQPQHF.

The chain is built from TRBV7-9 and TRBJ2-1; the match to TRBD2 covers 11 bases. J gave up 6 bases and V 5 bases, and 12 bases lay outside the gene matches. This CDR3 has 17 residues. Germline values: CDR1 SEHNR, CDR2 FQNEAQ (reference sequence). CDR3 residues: CASSGDSGGAVLNEQFF. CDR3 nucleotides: TGTGCCAGCAGCGGAGATAGCGGGGGGGCCGTCCTCAATGAGCAGTTCTTC.

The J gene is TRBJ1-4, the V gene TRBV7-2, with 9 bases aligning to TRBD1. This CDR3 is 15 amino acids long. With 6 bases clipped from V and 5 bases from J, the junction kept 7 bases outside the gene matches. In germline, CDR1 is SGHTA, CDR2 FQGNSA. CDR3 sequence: CASRVPGTGNEKLFF. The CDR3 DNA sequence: TGTGCCAGCAGGGTTCCCGGGACAGGGAATGAAAAACTGTTTTTT.

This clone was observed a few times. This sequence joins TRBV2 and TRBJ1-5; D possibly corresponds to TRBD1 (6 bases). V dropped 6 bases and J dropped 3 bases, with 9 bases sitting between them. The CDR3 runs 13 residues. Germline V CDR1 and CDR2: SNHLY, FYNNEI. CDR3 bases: TGTGCCAGCAGGGACAGAGCCAATCAGCCCCAGCATTTT. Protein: CASRDRANQPQHF. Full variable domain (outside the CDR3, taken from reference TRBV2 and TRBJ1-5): EPEVTQTPSHQVTQMGQEVILRCVPISNHLYFYWYRQILGQKVEFLVSFYNNEISEKSEIFDDQFSVERPDGSNFTLKIRSTKLEDSAMYFCASRDRANQPQHFGDGTRLSIL.

The CDR3 coding sequence is TGCGCCAGCAGCCAAGATGTCGGCTCCTACAATGAGCAGTTCTTC. Its translation: CASSQDVGSYNEQFF. This chain links TRBV4-1 with TRBJ2-1; D is uncertain. Per the germline V gene, CDR1 is MGHRA and CDR2 is YSYEKL. This CDR3 is built from 15 residues. With 0 bases removed from V and 0 bases from J, the gap between germline ends came to 6 bases.

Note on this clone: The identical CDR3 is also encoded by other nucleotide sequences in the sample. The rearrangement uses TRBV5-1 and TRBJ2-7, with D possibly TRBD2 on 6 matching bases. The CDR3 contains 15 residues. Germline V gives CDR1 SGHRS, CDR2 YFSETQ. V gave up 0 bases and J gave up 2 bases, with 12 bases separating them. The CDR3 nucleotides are TGCGCCAGCAGCTTGGGGGGGACTGCAGCCTACGAGCAGTACTTC. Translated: CASSLGGTAAYEQYF. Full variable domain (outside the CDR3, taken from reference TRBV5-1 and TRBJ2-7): KAGVTQTPRYLIKTRGQQVTLSCSPISGHRSVSWYQQTPGQGLQFLFEYFSETQRNKGNFPGRFSGRQFSNSRSEMNVSTLELGDSALYLCASSLGGTAAYEQYFGPGTRLTVT.